Sequencing of this T cell receptor beta chain was carried out in a study of blood T cell repertoires in COVID-19. Across the whole study: Donors in the United States, Italy and Spain gave samples during acute or convalescent COVID-19. Sources were T cells, B-cell-depleted T cells, or PBMCs; the material itself was cDNA or gDNA.

Original methodology: By means of reference gene primer amplification, nucleated cell counts were estimated. Produced via immunoSEQ multiplex PCR; TCRdb's table is partial and in-frame only. V, J and clone size are those of that table, while D and trimming were read from the DNA. This table has about 440,000 clones, around 89% appearing once. J lost 10 bases, V lost 0 bases, and 7 bases had no gene match. From germline, CDR1 is SGDLS and CDR2 YYNGEE. This CDR3 is 15 amino acids long. This chain joins TRBV9 and TRBJ2-1; 10 nucleotides agree with TRBD2. The sequenced material came from peripheral blood. The sequence derives from a woman aged 25 to 45 with acute or convalescent COVID-19. The CDR3 region is CASSVVSGGAREQFF. The CDR3 coding sequence is TGTGCCAGCAGCGTAGTGAGCGGGGGGGCCCGCGAGCAGTTCTTC.